The source of this T cell receptor beta chain is a study of CD8 T cells in ankylosing spondylitis. Study-level points and caveats: Clones that were linked to disease were CD8+ and were relatively rare in peripheral blood. A TCR beta motif of about eight highly homologous variants seemed to mark ankylosing spondylitis blood. Clones tied to disease were said to be significantly enriched in matched ankylosing spondylitis synovial fluid.

This clonotype was observed a few times. The antigen remains undetermined. V lost 5 bases, J lost 9 bases, and 25 bases lay in between. Germline loops: CDR1 SGHAT, CDR2 FQNNGV. The CDR3 totals 16 residues. The authors made TCR beta libraries by quantitative 5'-RACE with molecular barcodes. TCRdb redid the calling of the 5' RACE reads with MiXCR, one entry per CDR3 protein. The table includes about 400,000 distinct CDR3 sequences, 20% detected once. The sequenced sample consisted of blood, either unsorted or a sorted T cell fraction (not recorded which). The TCR sequence derives from a male donor with ankylosing spondylitis or in good health (not recorded which). This chain links TRBV11-2 with TRBJ2-5; D may be TRBD1 (6 bases). The CDR3 protein is CASSPPQGGPQWAQYF. The CDR3 nucleotides are TGTGCCAGCAGCCCACCCCAAGGGGGTCCCCAATGGGCCCAGTACTTC.